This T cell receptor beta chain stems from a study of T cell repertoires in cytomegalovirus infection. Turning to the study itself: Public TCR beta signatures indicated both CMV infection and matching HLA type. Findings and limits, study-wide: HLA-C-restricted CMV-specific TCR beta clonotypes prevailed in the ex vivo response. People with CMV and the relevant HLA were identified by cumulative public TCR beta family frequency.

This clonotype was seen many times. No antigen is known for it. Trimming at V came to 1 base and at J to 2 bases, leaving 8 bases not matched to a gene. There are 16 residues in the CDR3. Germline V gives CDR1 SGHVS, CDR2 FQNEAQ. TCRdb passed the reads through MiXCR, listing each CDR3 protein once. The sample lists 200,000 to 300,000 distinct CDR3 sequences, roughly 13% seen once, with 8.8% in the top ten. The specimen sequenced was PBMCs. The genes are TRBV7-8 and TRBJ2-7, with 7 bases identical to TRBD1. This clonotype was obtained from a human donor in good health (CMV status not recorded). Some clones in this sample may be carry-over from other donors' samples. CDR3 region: CASSLGGLRGPYEQYF. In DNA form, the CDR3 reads TGTGCCAGCAGCTTAGGGGGTTTGAGGGGGCCCTACGAGCAGTACTTC.